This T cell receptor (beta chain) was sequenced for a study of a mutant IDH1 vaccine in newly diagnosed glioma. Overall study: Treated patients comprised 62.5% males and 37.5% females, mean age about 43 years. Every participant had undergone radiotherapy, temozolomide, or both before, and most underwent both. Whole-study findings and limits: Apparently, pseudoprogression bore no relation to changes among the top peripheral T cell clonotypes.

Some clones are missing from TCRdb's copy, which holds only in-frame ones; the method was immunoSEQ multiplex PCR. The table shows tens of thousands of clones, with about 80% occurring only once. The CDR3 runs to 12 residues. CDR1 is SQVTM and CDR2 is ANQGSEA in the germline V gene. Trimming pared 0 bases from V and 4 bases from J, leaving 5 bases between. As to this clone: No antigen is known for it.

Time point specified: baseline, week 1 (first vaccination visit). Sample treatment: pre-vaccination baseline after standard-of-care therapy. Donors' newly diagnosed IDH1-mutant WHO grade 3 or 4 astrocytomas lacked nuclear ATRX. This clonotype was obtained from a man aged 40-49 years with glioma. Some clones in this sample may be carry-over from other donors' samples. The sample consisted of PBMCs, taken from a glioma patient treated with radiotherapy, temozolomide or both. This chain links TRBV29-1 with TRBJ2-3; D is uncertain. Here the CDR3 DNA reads TGCAGCGTTGAAGATTTTGCAGATACGCAGTATTTT. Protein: CSVEDFADTQYF.